This TCR beta chain came from a study of cytomegalovirus exposure and HLA in healthy donors. Study results and caveats: It was only CMV serostatus that was available as immune exposure information.

As for this clone: Its antigen is not identified.

The PCR contained 60 Vbeta and 13 Jbeta primers. Sequencing was performed with immunoSEQ multiplex PCR; in TCRdb, only in-frame clones are kept and a portion is missing. The sample yields about 160,000 clones, around 90% seen once. The CDR3 is 13 amino acids. The V gene's germline CDR1 is MDHEN and CDR2 SYDVKM. V shed 3 bases and J shed 5 bases, with 11 bases lying between them. This rearrangement joins TRBV28 to TRBJ2-7; D is unclear. The sequencing sample was made of PBMCs. This receptor was taken from a woman under 40 in good health and CMV-seronegative. As DNA, the CDR3 is TGTGCCAGCAGTTTGGCAGGTTTTAACGAGCAGTACTTC. The encoded protein is CASSLAGFNEQYF.